This T cell receptor beta chain was profiled in a study of blood T cell repertoires in COVID-19. Study at large: COVID-19 samples from acute and convalescent phases originated in the United States, Italy and Spain. PBMCs, B-cell-depleted T cells, or T cells provided the cDNA or gDNA that made up the material.

As handled by the study authors: Researchers report that nucleated cell counts were estimated from reference gene primer amplification. Some clones are missing from TCRdb's copy, which holds only in-frame ones; the method was immunoSEQ multiplex PCR. The V and J calls and clone size come from that table; D and trimming were worked out from the DNA. The sample contains about 68,000 clones, 80% to 90% of which appear only once. This CDR3 is built from 13 residues. Germline loops: CDR1 SGHAT, CDR2 FQNNGV. Between the trimmed V and J ends, which lost 5 bases and 10 bases, there was a span of 14 bases. The sequenced sample consisted of peripheral blood. The clonotype originates from a man between 50 and 59 years old with active COVID-19. This sequence joins TRBV11-2 and TRBJ1-4; possible D gene TRBD1, 5 bases. The CDR3 is CASSDRTFSKLFF. The CDR3 DNA reads TGTGCCAGCAGCGATCGGACATTTTCAAAACTGTTTTTT.